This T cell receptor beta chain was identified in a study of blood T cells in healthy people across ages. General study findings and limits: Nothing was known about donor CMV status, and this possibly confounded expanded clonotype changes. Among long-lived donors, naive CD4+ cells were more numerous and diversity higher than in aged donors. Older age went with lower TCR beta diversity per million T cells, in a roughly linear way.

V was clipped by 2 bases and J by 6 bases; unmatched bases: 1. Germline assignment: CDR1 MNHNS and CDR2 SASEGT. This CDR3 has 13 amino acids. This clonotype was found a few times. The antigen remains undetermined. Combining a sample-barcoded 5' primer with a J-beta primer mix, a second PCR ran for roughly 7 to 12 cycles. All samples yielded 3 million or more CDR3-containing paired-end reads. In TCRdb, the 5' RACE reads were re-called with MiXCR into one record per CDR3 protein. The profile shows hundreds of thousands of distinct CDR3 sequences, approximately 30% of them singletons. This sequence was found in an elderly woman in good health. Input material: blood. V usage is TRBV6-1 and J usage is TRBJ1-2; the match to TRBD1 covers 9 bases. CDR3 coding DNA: TGTGCCAGCAGTGAATGGACAGGGGATGGCTACACCTTC. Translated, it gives CASSEWTGDGYTF.